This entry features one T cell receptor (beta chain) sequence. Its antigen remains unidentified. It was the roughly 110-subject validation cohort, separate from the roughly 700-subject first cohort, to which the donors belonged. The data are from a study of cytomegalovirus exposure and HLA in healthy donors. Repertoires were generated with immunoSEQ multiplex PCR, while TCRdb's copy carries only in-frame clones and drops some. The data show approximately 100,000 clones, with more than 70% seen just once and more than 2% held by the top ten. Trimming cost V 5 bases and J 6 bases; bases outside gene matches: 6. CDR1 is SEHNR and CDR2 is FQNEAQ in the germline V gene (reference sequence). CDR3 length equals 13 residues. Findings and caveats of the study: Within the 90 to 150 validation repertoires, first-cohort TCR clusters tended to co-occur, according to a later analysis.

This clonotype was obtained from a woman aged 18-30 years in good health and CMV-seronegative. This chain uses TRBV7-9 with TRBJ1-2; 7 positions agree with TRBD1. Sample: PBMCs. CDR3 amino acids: CASSRITGDGYTF. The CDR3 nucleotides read TGTGCCAGCAGCCGTATAACAGGGGATGGCTACACCTTC.